This T cell receptor beta chain is from a study of blood T cell repertoires in COVID-19. This CDR3 spans 13 amino acids. Germline V CDR1 and CDR2: KGHSH, LQKENI. V lost 3 bases to trimming and J lost 5 bases, with 9 bases between them. The data were produced by immunoSEQ multiplex PCR, yet TCRdb's version contains in-frame clones alone and is incomplete. The table lists fewer than 200,000 clones, 87% of them singletons. The receptor was derived from a woman aged 18-30 years who had recovered from COVID-19. The source material was peripheral blood. The chain joins TRBV18 to TRBJ2-3; TRBD2 is a possible D gene (6 bases). The chain's CDR3 is CASSPYGGDTQYF. CDR3 in DNA: TGTGCCAGCTCACCCTACGGGGGAGATACGCAGTATTTT. The complete variable domain, with remaining parts taken from reference TRBV18 and TRBJ2-3, reads NAGVMQNPRHLVRRRGQEARLRCSPMKGHSHVYWYRQLPEEGLKFMVYLQKENIIDESGMPKERFSAEFPKEGPSILRIQQVVRGDSAAYFCASSPYGGDTQYFGPGTRLTVL.